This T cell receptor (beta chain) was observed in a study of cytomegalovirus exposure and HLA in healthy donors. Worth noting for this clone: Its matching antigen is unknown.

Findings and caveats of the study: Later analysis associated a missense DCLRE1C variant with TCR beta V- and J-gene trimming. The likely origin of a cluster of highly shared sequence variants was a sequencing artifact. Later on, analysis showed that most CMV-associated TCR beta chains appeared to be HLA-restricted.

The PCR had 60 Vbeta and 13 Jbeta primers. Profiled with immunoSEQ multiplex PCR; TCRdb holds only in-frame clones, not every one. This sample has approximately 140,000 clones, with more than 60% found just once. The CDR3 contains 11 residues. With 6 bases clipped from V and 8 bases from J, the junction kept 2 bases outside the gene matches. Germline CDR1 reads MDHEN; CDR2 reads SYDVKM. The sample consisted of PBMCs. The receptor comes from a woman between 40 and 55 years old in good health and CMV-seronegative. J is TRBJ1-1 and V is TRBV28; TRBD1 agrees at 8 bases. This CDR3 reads CASSRQGEAFF. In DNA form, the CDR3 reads TGTGCCAGCAGCCGACAGGGGGAAGCTTTCTTT.